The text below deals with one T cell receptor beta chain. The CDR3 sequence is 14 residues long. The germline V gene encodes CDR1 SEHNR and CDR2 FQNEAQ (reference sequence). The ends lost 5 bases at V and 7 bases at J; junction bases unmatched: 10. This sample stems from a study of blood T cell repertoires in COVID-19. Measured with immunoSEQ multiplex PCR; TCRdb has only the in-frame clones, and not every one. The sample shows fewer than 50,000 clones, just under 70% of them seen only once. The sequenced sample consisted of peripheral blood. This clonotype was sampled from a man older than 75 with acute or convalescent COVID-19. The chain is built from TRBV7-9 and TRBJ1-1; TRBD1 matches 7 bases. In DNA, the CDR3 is TGTGCCAGCAGCCCCCGACAGGGTAGGAGTGAAGCTTTCTTT. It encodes CASSPRQGRSEAFF.